This T cell receptor (beta chain) was sequenced during a study of neoadjuvant nivolumab and ipilimumab in lung cancer. Comment on this clone: Its antigen is unknown.

Sequencing used immunoSEQ multiplex PCR; TCRdb keeps in-frame clones, though not all of them. The sample holds tens of thousands of clones, approximately 84% seen once. Findings and limits, study-wide: Only two of four nivolumab-treated tumors gained richness and clonality by surgery. Compared with tumor-adjacent uninvolved lung, resected tumors showed greater richness and clonality. TCR clonality did not significantly correlate with pathologic tumor regression. Pretherapy blood TCR richness correlated positively with resected tumor richness.

Germline V gene sequence: CDR1 SEHNR, CDR2 FQNEAQ (reference sequence). The CDR3 is made up of 14 amino acids. Trimming took 8 bases from V and 6 from J, leaving 14 bases between them. This rearrangement joins TRBV7-9 to TRBJ1-6, with D perhaps matching TRBD1 (6 bases). Material: peripheral blood, obtained before neoadjuvant nivolumab, alone or with ipilimumab. The TCR originated in an adult with non-small cell lung cancer. The CDR3 bases are TGTGCCAGCGGCGGGGAGGGGGTTAATTCACCCCTCCACTTT. Translated, it gives CASGGEGVNSPLHF.